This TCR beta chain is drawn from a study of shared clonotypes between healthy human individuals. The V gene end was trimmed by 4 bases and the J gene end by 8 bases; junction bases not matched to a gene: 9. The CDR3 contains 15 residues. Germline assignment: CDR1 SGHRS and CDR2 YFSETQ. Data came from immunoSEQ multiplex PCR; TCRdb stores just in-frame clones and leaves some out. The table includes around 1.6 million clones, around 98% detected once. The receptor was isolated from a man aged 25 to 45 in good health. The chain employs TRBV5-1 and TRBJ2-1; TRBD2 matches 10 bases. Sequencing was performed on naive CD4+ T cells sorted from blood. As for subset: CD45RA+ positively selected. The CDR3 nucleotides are TGCGCCAGCAGCAAGCGGGAGGGCCGGTTCGATGAGCAGTTCTTC. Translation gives CASSKREGRFDEQFF.